This entry features one T cell receptor (beta chain) sequence. This entry belongs to a study of T cell responses to AZD1222 COVID-19 vaccine. The assay was immunoSEQ multiplex PCR, and TCRdb's table has in-frame clones only and misses some. Among approximately 140,000 clones listed, 90% to 95% were seen once. Germline V gene sequence: CDR1 MNHEY, CDR2 SVGAGI. V dropped 4 bases and J dropped 6; count of bases not matched to a gene: 9. The CDR3 totals 15 residues. V and J are TRBV6-5 and TRBJ2-3; 8 bases agree with TRBD2. The specimen comprised peripheral blood, sampled on day 0 of AZD1222 vaccination. This clonotype was obtained from an adult in good health. The CDR3 sequence is CASSFSGAPRDTQYF. CDR3 bases: TGTGCCAGCAGTTTTAGCGGGGCCCCAAGGGATACGCAGTATTTT.